A selection of T cell receptor beta chains follows, all from one sample in a study of cytomegalovirus exposure and HLA in healthy donors. Sequencing was performed with immunoSEQ multiplex PCR; in TCRdb, only in-frame clones are kept and a portion is missing. In the table there are 80,000 to 100,000 clones, around 84% of which are singletons. Source material: PBMCs. The receptors were gathered from a human donor in good health. CDR3s include the opening cysteine and the closing phenylalanine or tryptophan. Fields, in order: D gene, J gene, V gene, clone size, CDR3 protein, CDR3 DNA. D genes are given only for firm matches. Size is omitted from some rows. Given values are once, few, many or a class for expanded clones.

D: .
J: TRBJ1-5
V: TRBV28
size: .
CDR3: CASRTALLDQPQHF
DNA: TGTGCCAGCAGAACAGCCCTACTGGATCAGCCCCAGCATTTT

D: TRBD2
J: TRBJ2-3
V: TRBV19
size: .
CDR3: CASSIKKGLAGPDTQYF
DNA: TGTGCCAGTAGTATAAAAAAGGGACTAGCGGGCCCAGATACGCAGTATTTT

D: TRBD2
J: TRBJ2-1
V: TRBV9
size: once
CDR3: CASSARLAGSYNEQFF
DNA: TGTGCCAGCAGCGCTCGACTAGCGGGCTCCTACAATGAGCAGTTCTTC

D: TRBD2
J: TRBJ2-2
V: TRBV5-3
size: .
CDR3: CARSLNSGTSGRLTMNTGELFF
DNA: TGTGCCAGAAGCTTAAATTCCGGGACTAGCGGGAGGCTAACAATGAACACCGGGGAGCTGTTTTTT

D: .
J: TRBJ2-2
V: TRBV10-3
size: once
CDR3: CAINRGTGELFF
DNA: TGTGCCATTAATAGGGGCACCGGGGAGCTGTTTTTT

D: .
J: TRBJ2-1
V: TRBV18
size: .
CDR3: CASSPRDSSSYNEQFF
DNA: TGTGCCAGCTCACCTAGGGACTCCAGCTCCTACAATGAGCAGTTCTTC

D: TRBD2
J: TRBJ2-1
V: TRBV7-2
size: .
CDR3: CASSVTSSASNEQFF
DNA: TGTGCCAGCAGCGTGACTAGCTCGGCCTCCAATGAGCAGTTCTTC

D: TRBD2
J: TRBJ2-7
V: TRBV29-1
size: .
CDR3: CSAGDYWNEQYF
DNA: TGCAGCGCCGGGGACTACTGGAACGAGCAGTACTTC

D: .
J: TRBJ1-1
V: TRBV18
size: .
CDR3: CASSPSHNTEAFF
DNA: TGTGCCAGCTCACCAAGCCACAACACTGAAGCTTTCTTT

D: TRBD1
J: TRBJ2-3
V: TRBV15
size: .
CDR3: CATSSGTGGRTDTQYF
DNA: TGTGCCACCAGCAGCGGAACAGGGGGCCGCACAGATACGCAGTATTTT

D: TRBD1
J: TRBJ1-2
V: TRBV9
size: .
CDR3: CASSATGRDNYGYTF
DNA: TGTGCCAGCAGCGCGACAGGGCGGGATAACTATGGCTACACCTTC

D: TRBD1
J: TRBJ1-4
V: TRBV18
size: few
CDR3: CASSPLGRGSEKLFF
DNA: TGTGCCAGCTCACCATTGGGCAGGGGGAGTGAAAAACTGTTTTTT

D: .
J: TRBJ2-7
V: TRBV28
size: once
CDR3: CARPTEGGNSYEQYF
DNA: TGTGCCAGGCCAACTGAGGGGGGGAACTCCTACGAGCAGTACTTC

D: TRBD1
J: TRBJ2-7
V: TRBV23-1
size: .
CDR3: CASSQWAGGHEQYF
DNA: TGCGCCAGCAGTCAATGGGCAGGGGGCCACGAGCAGTACTTC

D: .
J: TRBJ1-5
V: TRBV19
size: .
CDR3: CASSPRERDSNQPQHF
DNA: TGTGCCAGTAGCCCGCGGGAGAGGGATAGCAATCAGCCCCAGCATTTT

D: TRBD1
J: TRBJ2-5
V: TRBV9
size: .
CDR3: CASSAGTGGRETQYF
DNA: TGTGCCAGCAGCGCAGGGACAGGGGGCAGGGAGACCCAGTACTTC

D: TRBD1
J: TRBJ1-2
V: TRBV7-8
size: .
CDR3: CASSLVPGQTAFNYGYTF
DNA: TGTGCCAGCAGCCTTGTGCCGGGACAGACCGCTTTTAACTATGGCTACACCTTC

D: .
J: TRBJ1-1
V: TRBV27
size: .
CDR3: CASSLSWGLLDEAFF
DNA: TGTGCCAGCAGTTTATCTTGGGGGCTACTGGATGAAGCTTTCTTT

D: .
J: TRBJ2-7
V: TRBV18
size: .
CDR3: CASIPQAGSSYEQYF
DNA: TGTGCCAGCATCCCCCAGGCGGGGAGCTCCTACGAGCAGTACTTC

D: .
J: TRBJ1-5
V: TRBV30
size: .
CDR3: CAWTEGGNQPQHF
DNA: TGTGCCTGGACGGAAGGGGGCAATCAGCCCCAGCATTTT

D: TRBD1
J: TRBJ2-2
V: TRBV5-6
size: few
CDR3: CASSLDTRFGTGRTGELFF
DNA: TGTGCCAGCAGCTTGGATACCCGGTTCGGGACAGGGAGGACCGGGGAGCTGTTTTTT

D: TRBD2
J: TRBJ2-7
V: TRBV10-1
size: .
CDR3: CASRKREALSGDYEQYF
DNA: TGCGCCAGCAGAAAGCGGGAGGCCTTATCGGGTGACTACGAGCAGTACTTC